This passage covers 16 T cell receptor beta chains from one sample sequenced in a study of shared clonotypes between healthy human individuals. The table came from immunoSEQ multiplex PCR; TCRdb's copy has only in-frame clones and leaves some out. The profile shows about 460,000 clones, 60% to 80% of them singletons. The sequenced material came from PBMCs. These receptors came from a middle-aged woman in good health. Some clones in this sample may be carry-over from other donors' samples.

The chain links TRBV19 to TRBJ1-4, with a weak D call TRBD1 (6 bases). Germline CDR1 is LNHDA and CDR2 is SQIVND (reference sequence). Trimming shortened V by 1 base and J by 5 bases, and 11 bases separated the two germline ends. The length of the CDR3 is 15 residues. The CDR3 nucleotides read TGTGCCAGTAGTATAGCGGACAGACTAAATGAAAAACTGTTTTTT. Amino acid sequence: CASSIADRLNEKLFF.

This sequence joins TRBV27 and TRBJ1-1; 9 bases line up with TRBD1. CDR1 is MNHEY, CDR2 SMNVEV, per germline (reference sequence). V shed 6 bases, J shed 4 bases, and the junction held 3 bases outside the gene matches. The CDR3 has 13 amino acids. The CDR3 here is CASSTTGGTEAFF. CDR3 in DNA: TGTGCCAGCAGCACGACAGGGGGCACTGAAGCTTTCTTT.

The rearrangement joins TRBV18 to TRBJ2-6; D possibly corresponds to TRBD2 (6 bases). Trimming stripped 1 base from V and 0 bases from J, with 13 bases between. CDR1 and CDR2 (germline): KGHSH, LQKENI. This CDR3 has 18 amino acids. The CDR3 region is CASSPRGESNSGANVLTF. Written as DNA, the CDR3 is TGTGCCAGCTCACCACGGGGGGAGTCGAACTCTGGGGCCAACGTCCTGACTTTC.

As to this clone: The sample contains more than one DNA sequence encoding this CDR3. The chain recombines TRBV5-1 with TRBJ1-1; 10 bases agree with TRBD1. Per germline, CDR1 SGHRS and CDR2 YFSETQ. This CDR3 has 12 residues. The junction had 2 bases not matched to a gene; V was cut back by 4 bases and J by 8 bases. CDR3 DNA: TGCGCCAGCAGCCTGGGACAGGGGGAAGCTTTCTTT. Its translation: CASSLGQGEAFF.

V gene TRBV18 combines with J gene TRBJ1-4, with 7 bases matching TRBD1. Germline loops: CDR1 KGHSH, CDR2 LQKENI. V lost 2 bases and J lost 4; bases outside the gene matches: 7. The CDR3 consists of 16 residues. The CDR3 reads CASSPTTTGYNEKLFF. CDR3 in DNA: TGTGCCAGCTCACCAACTACGACAGGGTATAATGAAAAACTGTTTTTT. Using reference TRBV18 and TRBJ1-4 for the parts outside the CDR3, the full variable domain is NAGVMQNPRHLVRRRGQEARLRCSPMKGHSHVYWYRQLPEEGLKFMVYLQKENIIDESGMPKERFSAEFPKEGPSILRIQQVVRGDSAAYFCASSPTTTGYNEKLFFGSGTQLSVL.

In regard to this clone: A far larger clone is one nucleotide away, so this likely arose from a read error. The V call is TRBV7-9, the J call TRBJ2-7, with 10 bases matching TRBD1. This CDR3 spans 16 amino acids. Germline assignment: CDR1 SEHNR and CDR2 FQNEAQ (reference sequence). The CDR3 nucleotides read TGTGCCGGCAGCTTAGAACTGGGACAGGGGTCCTACGAGCAGTACTTC. Protein sequence: CAGSLELGQGSYEQYF.

This clone was detected only once. This rearrangement joins TRBV11-2 to TRBJ1-1; D perhaps matches TRBD1 (5 bases). This CDR3 comprises 13 residues. Germline values: CDR1 SGHAT, CDR2 FQNNGV. With 2 bases removed from V and 5 bases from J, the gap between germline ends came to 9 bases. The CDR3 loop is CASSLSWGTEAFF. The CDR3 nucleotides are TGTGCCAGCAGCTTATCTTGGGGGACTGAAGCTTTCTTT.

Details on this clone: This sequence is one base from a far larger clone and is likely a read error. Other DNA sequences in the sample encode the same CDR3. J is TRBJ2-4 and V is TRBV29-1; D could derive from TRBD1 or TRBD2 (5 bases each). V lost 7 bases, J lost 7 bases, and 14 bases lay in between. Germline assignment: CDR1 SQVTM and CDR2 ANQGSEA. The CDR3 is made up of 12 amino acids. The CDR3 protein is CSGGSGKNIQYF. The CDR3 DNA reads TGCAGCGGGGGGAGTGGCAAGAACATTCAGTACTTC.

Points on this clone: The sample carries other DNA sequences with the same CDR3. This chain joins TRBV7-2 and TRBJ2-5; no clear D. The germline gives CDR1 SGHTA, CDR2 FQGNSA. The CDR3 runs to 13 residues. V was clipped by 1 base and J by 0 bases, with 3 bases between them. The CDR3 protein is CASSLGYQETQYF. The CDR3, as DNA: TGTGCCAGCAGCTTAGGGTACCAAGAGACCCAGTACTTC.

The chain employs TRBV28 and TRBJ2-7; D uncertain. V was pared by 2 bases and J by 2 bases, with 7 bases between. Germline CDR1 and CDR2: MDHEN and SYDVKM. The CDR3 is 13 residues long. The CDR3 nucleotides read TGTGCCAGCAGTTTACGAAGTACCTACGAGCAGTACTTC. It yields the protein CASSLRSTYEQYF.

In the case of this clone: A clone one base away is much larger, so this may be a read error. Different DNA sequences within this sample yield the same CDR3. The chain recombines TRBV4-1 with TRBJ1-5, with TRBD1 as a possible D gene (5 bases). The germline V gene encodes CDR1 MGHRA and CDR2 YSYEKL. There are 14 residues in the CDR3. Deletions cut 4 bases from V and 10 bases from J, with 17 bases between. The CDR3 region has the DNA TGCGCCAGCAGCCTTGGACACCAAGGCCAACCCCAGCATTTT. The encoded protein is CASSLGHQGQPQHF.

This chain links TRBV19 with TRBJ2-5; D not certain. The germline gives CDR1 LNHDA, CDR2 SQIVND (reference sequence). The V and J ends lost 5 bases and 2 bases respectively, with 9 bases between them. CDR3 length: 13 amino acids. Here the CDR3 reads CASSLGRQETQYF. The CDR3 DNA is TGTGCCAGTAGTTTAGGGCGACAAGAGACCCAGTACTTC.

The rearrangement joins TRBV10-3 to TRBJ1-5, with D maybe TRBD1 (6 bases). The CDR3 is made up of 14 amino acids. Trimming shortened V by 2 bases and J by 1 base, and 6 bases separated the two germline ends. Germline CDR1 ENHRY, CDR2 SYGVKD. The CDR3 spells CAISEDRSNQPQHF. The CDR3, as DNA: TGTGCCATCAGTGAGGACAGGAGCAATCAGCCCCAGCATTTT.

The V call is TRBV2, the J call TRBJ1-1; D unresolved. The CDR3 length is 13 residues. Germline loops: CDR1 SNHLY, CDR2 FYNNEI. The germline V and J ends were trimmed by 7 bases and 0 bases, with 9 bases remaining between them. CDR3 sequence (DNA): TGTGCCAGCACCACACAGCTGAACACTGAAGCTTTCTTT. It yields the protein CASTTQLNTEAFF. Based on the CDR3 plus reference TRBV2 and TRBJ1-1, the full variable domain is EPEVTQTPSHQVTQMGQEVILRCVPISNHLYFYWYRQILGQKVEFLVSFYNNEISEKSEIFDDQFSVERPDGSNFTLKIRSTKLEDSAMYFCASTTQLNTEAFFGQGTRLTVV.

The V call is TRBV7-2, the J call TRBJ2-2; 9 bases match TRBD2. Germline CDR1 is SGHTA and CDR2 is FQGNSA. Germline trimming cut 3 bases from V and 6 bases from J; bases unmatched to any gene: 5. There are 15 residues in the CDR3. The CDR3 nucleotides read TGTGCCAGCAGCTTGGTTAGCGGGAGCGCCGGGGAGCTGTTTTTT. Protein sequence: CASSLVSGSAGELFF.

This clone is a singleton in its sample. V is TRBV2 and J is TRBJ2-1; perhaps TRBD2 as D (7 bases). This CDR3 comprises 14 residues. V shed 7 bases and J shed 5 bases, with 15 bases lying between them. The germline CDR1 and CDR2 sequences are SNHLY and FYNNEI. The CDR3 DNA reads as TGTGCCAGCACCGGGGGCCTAGCGGACAATGAGCAGTTCTTC. Residues: CASTGGLADNEQFF.